Sequencing of this T cell receptor (beta chain) was carried out in a study of low-dose radiotherapy and immunotherapy resistance in tumors (dated by TCRdb to between 2021 and 2023). Describing the broader study: Cohort 1 received 0.5 Gy per fraction every 2 weeks, with a prescribed total PTV dose of 6.5 Gy. Cohort 2 received 1 Gy per fraction every two weeks, with a total of 13 Gy over 26 weeks. Nivolumab was administered intravenously as a 240 mg flat dose every two weeks, and ipilimumab was administered intravenously at 1 mg/kg every six weeks. Intravenous cyclophosphamide at 200 mg/m2 was administered every two weeks, one day ahead of each radiation and immunotherapy administration. Patients took aspirin 300 mg orally once daily for four cycles, starting on cycle 1 day 1. The trial did not randomize participants into treatment groups. Eight patients were included in the translational analysis, namely three from the first dose cohort plus the first five from the second dose cohort.

Per the publication, the time point label means: before trial treatment. The donors took part in RACIN, a single-arm, phase I, dose-escalation trial that combined nivolumab, ipilimumab, aspirin, low-dose cyclophosphamide and low-dose radiotherapy. To be eligible, a patient needed to have an advanced solid tumor that was TIL-negative. CDR1 DFQATT and CDR2 SNEGSKA are derived from the germline V gene (reference sequence). From its cysteine to its phenylalanine, the CDR3 spans 15 amino acids. Only the CDR3 DNA is retained, 45 bases long and in frame from the first base. V loses 6 bases of germline sequence and J loses 2 bases, and the interval between the two ends is 19 bases. These reads were obtained on an Illumina HiSeq 2500. First-strand cDNA was synthesized with Superscript III and a set of TRAV- and TRBV-specific primers, covering both TCRalpha and TCRbeta chains. A roughly 20-cycle PCR with Phusion amplified the TCRs, pairing a constant-region primer with the adapter that was attached to the V primers. Amplification of the isolated mRNA was done with the MessageAmp II aRNA Amplification Kit, which involved a roughly 16-hour in vitro transcription at 37 degrees C. The Dynabeads mRNA DIRECT Purification Kit was used to isolate the mRNA for TCR sequencing. A second roughly 25-cycle Phusion PCR added indexed Illumina adapters, and products were purified with AMPure XP beads. The paper's processing steps were these. Using custom Perl scripts, TCR sequences encoding the same protein were pooled, out-of-frame sequences were removed, and the abundance of each clonotype was computed. Any TCR sequence backed by just one read was left out of the analysis. The metrics used to describe the repertoires included Shannon entropy, Gini index, clonality, richness, and the frequency of TCRs shared between repertoires. Using fastp at Q25 and MiXCR, TCRdb reprocessed the public reads and kept productive beta chains. Every distinct CDR3 protein forms one entry, paired with its most common genes and DNA. These V and J calls originate from TCRdb's pipeline instead of the authors' own analysis. The sample records 60,000 to 90,000 distinct CDR3 sequences, roughly 30% of which are singletons. The ten largest clonotypes hold around 10% of the sample.

In this sample, this clonotype turned up many times. Its antigen is currently not known. No base qualities exist here, and no much larger clone lies one base off it. The TCR comes from a female donor with ovarian cancer. Sequencing used PBMCs, obtained before treatment. The V gene is TRBV20-1 and the J gene is TRBJ2-5; tentative D gene TRBD2, with 7 bases matching. The CDR3 region has the sequence CSAREGGRAQETQYF. DNA sequence: TGCAGTGCCCGAGAGGGGGGGAGGGCTCAAGAGACCCAGTACTTC.